This T cell receptor (beta chain) was sequenced in a study of T cell responses to AZD1222 COVID-19 vaccine. The study's findings and limits: Spike-specific TCR breadth and depth went up after people got two AZD1222 doses. Spike-wide coverage was observed for vaccine-associated CD4 TCRs, with dominant responses at 160-218 and 743-854. Nearly half of the spike-specific TCRs reportedly recognize variant regions that carry no mutations. A mostly white British donor set with more females was recruited, and clonal diversity was possibly underestimated.

With regard to this clone: Its antigen remains unidentified.

Generated by immunoSEQ multiplex PCR, the TCRdb table keeps only in-frame clones and is missing some. The table records approximately 190,000 clones, around 87% of them present only once. CDR1 SGHNT and CDR2 YYREEE come from the germline V gene (reference sequence). Trimming cost V 0 bases and J 0 bases, with 7 bases left between them. The CDR3 is 14 residues long. The sequence was obtained from an adult in good health. This rearrangement joins TRBV5-4 to TRBJ2-7; maybe TRBD2 (5 bases). Sequencing was performed on peripheral blood, taken on day 0 of MenACWY control vaccination. The CDR3 region is CASSLAGSSYEQYF. The CDR3, as DNA: TGTGCCAGCAGCTTGGCGGGGTCCTCCTACGAGCAGTACTTC.